Following are 20 T cell receptor beta chains from one sample sequenced in a study of blood T cell repertoires in COVID-19. Sequencing used immunoSEQ multiplex PCR; TCRdb keeps in-frame clones, though not all of them. Counted here are 81,000 or so clones, about 82% occurring once; the ten biggest clones make up approximately 8.1%. The source material was peripheral blood. The receptors shown here come from a man aged 45-65 years with active COVID-19.

The V and J genes are TRBV5-1 and TRBJ2-1; D might be TRBD1 (6 bases). Germline V gene sequence: CDR1 SGHRS, CDR2 YFSETQ. Trimming removed 1 base at V and 10 bases at J, with 15 bases between. The CDR3 totals 14 residues. The CDR3 region has the DNA TGCGCCAGCAGCTTGTCTTCACAGGGAAACGAGCAGTTCTTC. Translated: CASSLSSQGNEQFF. Filled out from reference TRBV5-1 and TRBJ2-1, the complete variable domain reads KAGVTQTPRYLIKTRGQQVTLSCSPISGHRSVSWYQQTPGQGLQFLFEYFSETQRNKGNFPGRFSGRQFSNSRSEMNVSTLELGDSALYLCASSLSSQGNEQFFGPGTRLTVL.

This sequence joins TRBV14 and TRBJ2-3, with TRBD2 as a possible D gene (6 bases). Per germline, CDR1 SGHDN and CDR2 FVKESK. The CDR3 has 15 amino acids. Trimming left V 5 bases short and J 0 bases short, with 12 bases between. This CDR3 is CASSAPTSSTDTQYF. CDR3 nucleotide sequence: TGTGCCAGCAGCGCCCCAACTAGCAGCACAGATACGCAGTATTTT.

V is TRBV7-2 and J is TRBJ2-1, with 9 bases fitting TRBD2. V shed 5 bases and J 9 bases; nucleotides not matched to a gene: 11. The CDR3 contains 15 residues. Germline V gene data show CDR1 as SGHTA and CDR2 as FQGNSA. CDR3 DNA sequence: TGTGCCAGCAGCATGCGGGGGGGCCAGGCAGGTGAGCAGTTCTTC. Protein: CASSMRGGQAGEQFF.

V and J are TRBV7-6 and TRBJ1-3; possible D gene TRBD1, 5 bases. The germline V gene encodes CDR1 SGHVS and CDR2 FNYEAQ. With 2 bases removed from V and 3 bases from J, the gap between germline ends came to 14 bases. The CDR3 sequence is 16 residues long. CDR3 coding DNA: TGTGCCAGCAGCTTAATGGCGGGGCTTGGTGGAAACACCATATATTTT. Amino acids: CASSLMAGLGGNTIYF.

The chain uses TRBV7-9 and TRBJ1-1; tentative D call: TRBD1 (5 bases). CDR3 length: 13 amino acids. Germline CDR1 and CDR2: SEHNR and FQNEAQ (reference sequence). The V end was cut by 5 bases, the J end by 4 bases, with 11 bases between. CDR3 in amino acids: CASSRREGTEAFF. The CDR3 region has the DNA TGTGCCAGCAGCCGCAGGGAAGGCACTGAAGCTTTCTTT.

This chain joins TRBV7-9 and TRBJ2-3, with TRBD1 matching over 7 bases. Unmatched junction bases numbered 11, after V lost 5 bases and J lost 6 bases. The CDR3 sequence is 15 residues long. Germline assignment: CDR1 SEHNR and CDR2 FQNEAQ (reference sequence). As DNA, the CDR3 is TGTGCCAGCAGCACCCGACAGGGTCCTGCGGATACGCAGTATTTT. Protein: CASSTRQGPADTQYF.

The gene calls are TRBV5-1 and TRBJ1-1, with D maybe TRBD1 (6 bases). Trimming left V 0 bases short and J 5 bases short, with 17 bases between. This CDR3 comprises 16 residues. Germline CDR1 is SGHRS and CDR2 is YFSETQ. The CDR3: CASSLAGTTDRTEAFF. The DNA of the CDR3 is TGCGCCAGCAGCTTGGCCGGGACAACCGATAGGACTGAAGCTTTCTTT.

The J gene is TRBJ1-2, the V gene TRBV19; 8 nucleotides align to TRBD1. Germline CDR1 is LNHDA and CDR2 is SQIVND (reference sequence). This CDR3 is built from 15 residues. The V gene end was trimmed by 3 bases and the J gene end by 9 bases; junction bases not matched to a gene: 12. In nucleotides, the CDR3 is TGTGCCAGTAGTATGGCAACAGGGGGAGCAACTAGCTACACCTTC. The encoded protein is CASSMATGGATSYTF.

CDR3: CASSLGVIQSLTF. In nucleotides, the CDR3 is TGCGCCAGCAGCTTGGGAGTAATCCAATCCCTGACTTTC. This rearrangement joins TRBV5-1 to TRBJ2-6; D is undetermined. Germline loops: CDR1 SGHRS, CDR2 YFSETQ. There are 13 residues in the CDR3. Trimming removed 0 bases at V and 15 bases at J, with 13 bases between.

This clone was recorded only once. The chain couples TRBV19 to TRBJ1-4, with D perhaps TRBD1 (6 bases). V lost 5 bases, J lost 8 bases, and 12 bases lay in between. CDR1 and CDR2 (germline): LNHDA, SQIVND (reference sequence). The CDR3 is 13 amino acids. Here the CDR3 reads CASSAQGWEKLFF. The DNA of the CDR3 is TGTGCCAGTAGTGCTCAGGGGTGGGAAAAACTGTTTTTT.

The chain recombines TRBV6-2 or TRBV6-3 with TRBJ1-2, with 10 positions matching TRBD1. The trim removed 5 bases at V and 6 bases at J, leaving 9 bases unmatched. The CDR3 covers 15 residues. From germline, CDR1 is MNHEY and CDR2 SVGEGT. The CDR3: CASSKRQGAYDGYTF. The CDR3 nucleotides are TGTGCCAGCAGTAAACGACAGGGGGCTTATGATGGCTACACCTTC.

The genes are TRBV6-5 and TRBJ1-1; a possible D gene is TRBD1 (5 bases). This CDR3 is built from 13 residues. V lost 8 bases and J 8 bases, leaving 18 bases between the germline ends. CDR1 MNHEY and CDR2 SVGAGI come from the germline V gene. The CDR3 bases are TGTGCCAGCCAGCTAAAACGGGGGACCGAAGCTTTCTTT. Amino acid sequence: CASQLKRGTEAFF.

V and J are TRBV30 and TRBJ1-5; 9 bases fit TRBD1. Germline CDR1 is GTSNPN and CDR2 is SVGIG (reference sequence). There are 13 residues in the CDR3. With 2 bases clipped from V and 7 bases from J, the junction kept 3 bases outside the gene matches. The CDR3 nucleotides read TGTGCCTGGAGTACAGGGGGCGGGCAGCCCCAGCATTTT. Translated: CAWSTGGGQPQHF. Full variable domain (remainder filled in from reference TRBV30 and TRBJ1-5): SQTIHQWPATLVQPVGSPLSLECTVEGTSNPNLYWYRQAAGRGLQLLFYSVGIGQISSEVPQNLSASRPQDRQFILSSKKLLLSDSGFYLCAWSTGGGQPQHFGDGTRLSIL.

The CDR3 nucleotides read TGTGCCAGTGGCAGGACAGGTCTATATAGCAATCAGCCCCAGCATTTT. Protein sequence: CASGRTGLYSNQPQHF. J is TRBJ1-5 and V is TRBV19; TRBD1 agrees at 7 bases. Germline CDR1 is LNHDA and CDR2 is SQIVND (reference sequence). V shed 8 bases and J 0 bases; nucleotides not matched to a gene: 10. This CDR3 comprises 16 residues. The entire variable domain, with the rest obtained from reference TRBV19 and TRBJ1-5, is as follows: DGGITQSPKYLFRKEGQNVTLSCEQNLNHDAMYWYRQDPGQGLRLIYYSQIVNDFQKGDIAEGYSVSREKKESFPLTVTSAQKNPTAFYLCASGRTGLYSNQPQHFGDGTRLSIL.

J is TRBJ2-2 and V is TRBV19, with D possibly matching TRBD2 (6 bases). CDR1 and CDR2 (germline): LNHDA, SQIVND (reference sequence). Deletions cut 5 bases from V and 7 bases from J, with 11 bases between. This CDR3 region has 13 residues. The CDR3 region is CASSSSDGGELFF. The CDR3, as DNA: TGTGCCAGTAGTTCTAGCGACGGCGGGGAGCTGTTTTTT. Looking up the rest from reference TRBV19 and TRBJ2-2 gives the full variable domain: DGGITQSPKYLFRKEGQNVTLSCEQNLNHDAMYWYRQDPGQGLRLIYYSQIVNDFQKGDIAEGYSVSREKKESFPLTVTSAQKNPTAFYLCASSSSDGGELFFGEGSRLTVL.

This chain links TRBV4-2 with TRBJ2-7; the D gene is possibly TRBD2 (6 bases). Trimming cost V 1 base and J 0 bases, with 10 bases left between them. Germline V CDR1 and CDR2: LGHNA, YNFKEQ. The CDR3 loop spans 15 amino acids. CDR3 coding DNA: TGTGCCAGCAGCCAAGGGGAGGAGAGCTCCTACGAGCAGTACTTC. It translates to CASSQGEESSYEQYF.

Here the CDR3 DNA reads TGTGCTAGTGCCAAGGGACTCGCAAGCACAGATACGCAGTATTTT. Residues: CASAKGLASTDTQYF. V and J are TRBV12-5 and TRBJ2-3; D might be TRBD2 (6 bases). V lost 7 bases to trimming and J lost 0 bases, with 14 bases between them. The CDR3 consists of 15 residues. Per germline, CDR1 LGHNT and CDR2 FRNRAP.

As for this clone: This sample also contains other DNA sequences that code for the same CDR3. The rearrangement uses TRBV18 and TRBJ1-1; no firm D call. V lost 3 bases and J lost 1, with 6 bases in between. This CDR3 is 13 amino acids long. Germline loops: CDR1 KGHSH, CDR2 LQKENI. This CDR3 is CASSPGGNTEAFF. DNA of the CDR3: TGTGCCAGCTCACCGGGAGGGAACACTGAAGCTTTCTTT.

This chain uses TRBV2 with TRBJ1-5, with 10 nucleotides matching TRBD1. The CDR3 is made up of 15 amino acids. Germline V gene lookup returns CDR1 SNHLY and CDR2 FYNNEI. V shed 4 bases, J shed 7 bases, and the junction held 7 bases outside the gene matches. The CDR3 coding sequence is TGTGCCAGCAGTGCGACAGGGGGCGCAGGGCAGCCCCAGCATTTT. It encodes CASSATGGAGQPQHF.

The chain is built from TRBV7-2 and TRBJ2-4; weak D call: TRBD1 (5 bases). The length of the CDR3 is 12 residues. The germline CDR1 and CDR2 sequences are SGHTA and FQGNSA. V was clipped by 0 bases and J by 10 bases, with 7 bases between them. The CDR3 loop reads CASSLAPGIQYF. CDR3 nucleotides: TGTGCCAGCAGCTTAGCCCCAGGGATTCAGTACTTC.